This is a list of T cell receptor beta chains from one sample in a study of T cell responses to AZD1222 COVID-19 vaccine. Sequenced by immunoSEQ multiplex PCR; TCRdb stores in-frame clones only, minus some. The sample lists about 150,000 clones; approximately 90% were seen once. The sample here was peripheral blood, taken on day 0 of AZD1222 vaccination. The receptors originated from an adult in good health. The CDR3 runs from the conserved cysteine through the conserved F or W. D genes are given only for firm matches. Clone size is shown for a subset of rows, as once, few, many or a class of expanded clone.

>.|TRBV4-1|TRBJ1-2|TRBD1
CASSQDWGTGNYGYTF
TGCGCCAGCAGCCAAGATTGGGGGACAGGGAACTATGGCTACACCTTC
>few|TRBV7-8|TRBJ2-7|.
CASSSRGGRMEQYF
TGTGCCAGCTCGTCCCGGGGCGGACGTATGGAGCAGTACTTC
>.|TRBV7-9|TRBJ1-2|.
CASSSGNNYGYTF
TGTGCCAGCAGCTCAGGGAACAACTATGGCTACACCTTC
>.|TRBV25-1|TRBJ1-1|.
CASSEARWTEAFF
TGTGCCAGCAGTGAAGCGCGGTGGACTGAAGCTTTCTTT
>.|TRBV7-9|TRBJ1-2|.
CASSLVARDYGYTF
TGTGCCAGCAGCTTAGTCGCCAGAGACTATGGCTACACCTTC
>.|TRBV20-1|TRBJ2-5|.
CSASFWRPLQETQYF
TGCAGTGCTAGTTTTTGGCGGCCTCTCCAAGAGACCCAGTACTTC
>.|TRBV5-4|TRBJ1-2|TRBD1
CASSGTGINYGYTF
TGTGCCAGCAGCGGGACAGGGATTAACTATGGCTACACCTTC
>.|TRBV7-6|TRBJ2-1|.
CASSLALGLSNEQFF
TGTGCCAGCAGCTTAGCGCTCGGACTTAGCAATGAGCAGTTCTTC
>.|TRBV29-1|TRBJ1-2|.
CSVEGRNGYTF
TGCAGCGTTGAAGGTCGGAACGGCTACACCTTC
>.|TRBV7-8|TRBJ2-7|.
CASSLGVSEHYEQYF
TGTGCCAGCAGCTTAGGGGTCTCAGAGCACTACGAGCAGTACTTC
>.|TRBV19|TRBJ1-5|.
CASSAVDSNQPQHF
TGTGCCAGTAGTGCGGTAGATAGCAATCAGCCCCAGCATTTT
>.|TRBV3-1/TRBV3-2|TRBJ2-1|TRBD1
CASSHSSTGPYNEQFF
TGTGCCAGCAGCCACTCCTCGACAGGGCCCTACAATGAGCAGTTCTTC
>.|TRBV4-1|TRBJ1-5|.
CASSQGPGFLGNQPQHF
TGCGCCAGCAGCCAAGGTCCGGGGTTCTTGGGCAATCAGCCCCAGCATTTT
>.|TRBV9|TRBJ1-6|TRBD1
CASTPDRLNSPLHF
TGTGCCAGCACCCCGGACAGGTTAAATTCACCCCTCCACTTT
>.|TRBV7-9|TRBJ1-3|.
CASSLLVNTIYF
TGTGCCAGCAGCTTACTTGTAAACACCATATATTTT
>.|TRBV6-2/TRBV6-3|TRBJ1-1|.
CASSDVQRTGPNTEAFF
TGTGCCAGCAGTGACGTACAGCGAACTGGCCCGAACACTGAAGCTTTCTTT
>.|TRBV5-5|TRBJ2-1|.
CASSLVFSVGGANYEQFF
TGTGCCAGCAGCTTGGTCTTCTCGGTGGGGGGCGCGAACTATGAGCAGTTCTTC
>.|TRBV6-2/TRBV6-3|TRBJ2-7|TRBD1
CASSTLDRSDYEQYF
TGTGCCAGCAGTACTCTGGACAGGTCGGATTACGAGCAGTACTTC
>.|TRBV19|TRBJ2-4|.
CATPMPSLDGILAKNIQYF
TGTGCCACCCCCATGCCCAGCCTGGACGGAATCCTAGCCAAAAACATTCAGTACTTC
>.|TRBV25-1|TRBJ2-1|.
CASSESAFSSNEQFF
TGTGCCAGCAGTGAAAGTGCGTTTTCCTCCAATGAGCAGTTCTTC
>.|TRBV28|TRBJ1-6|.
CASSLWVSSPLHF
TGTGCCAGCAGTTTATGGGTCAGTTCACCCCTCCACTTT
>.|TRBV4-3|TRBJ2-3|.
CASSQVLGADTQYF
TGCGCCAGCAGCCAAGTTCTAGGAGCGGATACGCAGTATTTT
>.|TRBV7-2|TRBJ2-4|TRBD1
CASSTWDRVDKNIQYF
TGTGCCAGCAGCACCTGGGACAGGGTTGACAAAAACATTCAGTACTTC
>.|TRBV4-3|TRBJ2-6|.
CASSQERQFSGANVLTF
TGCGCCAGCAGCCAAGAGAGACAATTCTCTGGGGCCAACGTCCTGACTTTC
>.|TRBV24-1|TRBJ1-1|.
CATSGQGGTEAFF
TGTGCCACCAGTGGGCAAGGCGGTACTGAAGCTTTCTTT
>.|TRBV11-2|TRBJ1-6|.
CASSLVRANNSPLHF
TGTGCCAGCAGCTTAGTCAGGGCAAATAATTCACCCCTCCACTTT
>.|TRBV7-9|TRBJ2-7|TRBD2
CASSSTTSGLYEQYF
TGTGCCAGCAGCTCAACGACTAGCGGCCTCTACGAGCAGTACTTC
>few|TRBV6-1|TRBJ2-7|TRBD1
CASSEVEGTGGYEQYF
TGTGCCAGCAGTGAAGTTGAGGGGACAGGGGGCTACGAGCAGTACTTC
>.|TRBV9|TRBJ1-1|.
CASSVEYTEAFF
TGTGCCAGCAGCGTAGAGTACACTGAAGCTTTCTTT
>.|TRBV6-2/TRBV6-3|TRBJ1-5|.
CASSTWGWVGNQPQHF
TGTGCCAGCAGCACCTGGGGGTGGGTCGGCAATCAGCCCCAGCATTTT
>.|TRBV7-6|TRBJ2-3|TRBD1
CASSLSPGQGAGDTQYF
TGTGCCAGCAGTCTTAGCCCCGGACAGGGGGCAGGAGATACGCAGTATTTT
>.|TRBV18|TRBJ2-2|TRBD1
CASSSWTGGGTGELFF
TGTGCCAGCTCATCCTGGACAGGGGGAGGCACCGGGGAGCTGTTTTTT
>.|TRBV7-2|TRBJ1-2|TRBD1
CASSAPGQGSYGYTF
TGTGCCAGCAGCGCTCCGGGACAGGGGAGCTATGGCTACACCTTC
>once|TRBV18|TRBJ1-2|.
CASSSTGQNNGYTF
TGTGCCAGCTCAAGTACAGGACAAAACAATGGCTACACCTTC
>.|TRBV7-3|TRBJ2-1|TRBD2
CASSLGLAGNEQFF
TGTGCCAGCAGCTTAGGGTTAGCGGGCAATGAGCAGTTCTTC
>.|TRBV7-6|TRBJ2-2|.
CASSPRPDGSGELFF
TGTGCCAGCAGCCCAAGACCCGATGGCTCCGGGGAGCTGTTTTTT
>.|TRBV28|TRBJ2-1|.
CASSMNPPLYSPFF
TGTGCCAGCAGCATGAACCCGCCGTTATACTCCCCGTTCTTC
>.|TRBV7-9|TRBJ2-3|TRBD1
CASNRGPTDTQYF
TGTGCCAGCAACAGGGGGCCCACAGATACGCAGTATTTT
>once|TRBV7-6|TRBJ1-2|.
CASSPGLGGGYGYTF
TGTGCCAGCAGCCCGGGGTTGGGAGGAGGCTATGGCTACACCTTC
>few|TRBV6-4|TRBJ2-3|.
CASSQFSGSTDTQYF
TGTGCCAGCAGTCAGTTCAGCGGGAGCACAGATACGCAGTATTTT
>once|TRBV6-2/TRBV6-3|TRBJ2-7|.
CASSFGFEQYF
TGTGCCAGCAGTTTCGGATTCGAGCAGTACTTC
>.|TRBV7-9|TRBJ2-3|.
CASSYRLGTFDTQYF
TGTGCCAGCAGCTATCGCCTGGGTACGTTTGATACGCAGTATTTT
>.|TRBV11-2|TRBJ2-1|.
CASSLVSGGGIGHNEQFF
TGTGCCAGCAGCTTAGTATCCGGAGGGGGGATAGGGCACAATGAGCAGTTCTTC
>.|TRBV27|TRBJ1-1|TRBD1
CASSLLGQGVNTEAFF
TGTGCCAGCAGTCTACTCGGACAGGGGGTGAACACTGAAGCTTTCTTT
>.|TRBV7-2|TRBJ1-2|.
CASIFRRPTNADYGYTF
TGTGCCAGCATCTTCCGGAGACCGACTAACGCTGACTATGGCTACACCTTC
>.|TRBV7-9|TRBJ1-5|.
CASSSMGRGGANQPQHF
TGTGCCAGCAGCTCGATGGGACGCGGGGGAGCCAATCAGCCCCAGCATTTT
>.|TRBV6-5|TRBJ1-1|.
CASSPQTGLNTEAFF
TGTGCCAGCAGTCCTCAGACAGGCCTGAACACTGAAGCTTTCTTT
>.|TRBV28|TRBJ1-2|.
CASSLRQGNYGYTF
TGTGCCAGCAGTTTGAGGCAGGGAAACTATGGCTACACCTTC
>.|TRBV21-1|TRBJ2-7|.
CASSKGDMGTQDYEQYF
TGTGCCAGCAGCAAAGGGGATATGGGGACCCAAGACTACGAGCAGTACTTC
>few|TRBV6-6|TRBJ1-1|.
CASSYSKGRDTEAFF
TGTGCCAGCAGTTACTCCAAGGGACGGGACACTGAAGCTTTCTTT
>.|TRBV9|TRBJ1-1|.
CASSDSFQQGNTEAFF
TGTGCCAGCAGCGACTCATTCCAACAGGGGAACACTGAAGCTTTCTTT
>.|TRBV29-1|TRBJ1-2|TRBD1
CSDVDRGVDGYTF
TGCAGCGATGTGGACAGGGGTGTGGATGGCTACACCTTC
>.|TRBV5-1|TRBJ2-1|TRBD2
CASSQGGSGNEQFF
TGCGCCAGCAGCCAGGGCGGGAGTGGGAATGAGCAGTTCTTC
>few|TRBV4-1|TRBJ2-2|TRBD2
CASRKAGGPTGELFF
TGCGCCAGCAGGAAAGCGGGAGGCCCCACCGGGGAGCTGTTTTTT
>.|TRBV5-4|TRBJ2-1|.
CASSFDHPGGLQFF
TGTGCCAGCAGCTTTGATCACCCCGGGGGTTTACAGTTCTTC